These 3 T cell receptor beta chains were all obtained from the same sample, sequenced in a study of naive and memory T cell subsets. Described treatment: skin biopsy from PPD injection site in Mantoux-positive individual. TCR cDNA received a 3' ligated oligonucleotide that carried a UMI. Ligated cDNA underwent four rounds of PCR with nested alpha and beta constant region primers and SP2. Via MiXCR, TCRdb re-called the UMI-ligation and nested PCR reads, giving one row per CDR3 protein. This sample yields tens of thousands of distinct CDR3 sequences, of which more than 6.5% are seen a single time; 2.5% to 3.5% belongs to the top ten. The sequencing used skin, collected from a tuberculin skin test site. The receptor source for this set is an adult in good health.

In this sample, this clonotype turned up a few times. This chain connects TRBV7-7 to TRBJ1-1; D gene ambiguous. Germline-derived CDR1 and CDR2 are SSHAT and FNYEAQ (reference sequence). The CDR3 length is 13 residues. V was trimmed by 2 bases and J by 2 bases, leaving 6 bases between them. The chain's CDR3 is CASSLHPNTEAFF. CDR3 sequence (DNA): TGTGCCAGCAGCTTACACCCAAACACTGAAGCTTTCTTT.

A few counts support this clonotype. The genes are TRBV6-2 or TRBV6-3 and TRBJ1-1; no definite D call. Trimming left V 6 bases short and J 7 bases short, with 12 bases between. The CDR3 covers 12 residues. Germline CDR1 and CDR2: MNHEY and SVGEGT. In nucleotides, the CDR3 is TGTGCCAGCAGGGGGATGGGGAGTGAAGCTTTCTTT. Residues: CASRGMGSEAFF.

A few counts support this clonotype. V gene TRBV7-2 combines with J gene TRBJ1-6, with D tentatively TRBD1 (5 bases). V was cut by 5 bases and J by 7 bases, with 15 bases left in between. The CDR3 is 15 amino acids. Per germline, CDR1 SGHTA and CDR2 FQGNSA. CDR3 amino acids: CASSPLPRGNSPLHF. Here the CDR3 DNA reads TGTGCCAGCAGCCCCCTCCCCCGGGGGAATTCACCCCTCCACTTT. The full variable domain, in which reference TRBV7-2 and TRBJ1-6 provide the parts outside the CDR3, is GAGVSQSPSNKVTEKGKDVELRCDPISGHTALYWYRQSLGQGLEFLIYFQGNSAPDKSGLPSDRFSAERTGGSVSTLTIQRTQQEDSAVYLCASSPLPRGNSPLHFGNGTRLTVT.